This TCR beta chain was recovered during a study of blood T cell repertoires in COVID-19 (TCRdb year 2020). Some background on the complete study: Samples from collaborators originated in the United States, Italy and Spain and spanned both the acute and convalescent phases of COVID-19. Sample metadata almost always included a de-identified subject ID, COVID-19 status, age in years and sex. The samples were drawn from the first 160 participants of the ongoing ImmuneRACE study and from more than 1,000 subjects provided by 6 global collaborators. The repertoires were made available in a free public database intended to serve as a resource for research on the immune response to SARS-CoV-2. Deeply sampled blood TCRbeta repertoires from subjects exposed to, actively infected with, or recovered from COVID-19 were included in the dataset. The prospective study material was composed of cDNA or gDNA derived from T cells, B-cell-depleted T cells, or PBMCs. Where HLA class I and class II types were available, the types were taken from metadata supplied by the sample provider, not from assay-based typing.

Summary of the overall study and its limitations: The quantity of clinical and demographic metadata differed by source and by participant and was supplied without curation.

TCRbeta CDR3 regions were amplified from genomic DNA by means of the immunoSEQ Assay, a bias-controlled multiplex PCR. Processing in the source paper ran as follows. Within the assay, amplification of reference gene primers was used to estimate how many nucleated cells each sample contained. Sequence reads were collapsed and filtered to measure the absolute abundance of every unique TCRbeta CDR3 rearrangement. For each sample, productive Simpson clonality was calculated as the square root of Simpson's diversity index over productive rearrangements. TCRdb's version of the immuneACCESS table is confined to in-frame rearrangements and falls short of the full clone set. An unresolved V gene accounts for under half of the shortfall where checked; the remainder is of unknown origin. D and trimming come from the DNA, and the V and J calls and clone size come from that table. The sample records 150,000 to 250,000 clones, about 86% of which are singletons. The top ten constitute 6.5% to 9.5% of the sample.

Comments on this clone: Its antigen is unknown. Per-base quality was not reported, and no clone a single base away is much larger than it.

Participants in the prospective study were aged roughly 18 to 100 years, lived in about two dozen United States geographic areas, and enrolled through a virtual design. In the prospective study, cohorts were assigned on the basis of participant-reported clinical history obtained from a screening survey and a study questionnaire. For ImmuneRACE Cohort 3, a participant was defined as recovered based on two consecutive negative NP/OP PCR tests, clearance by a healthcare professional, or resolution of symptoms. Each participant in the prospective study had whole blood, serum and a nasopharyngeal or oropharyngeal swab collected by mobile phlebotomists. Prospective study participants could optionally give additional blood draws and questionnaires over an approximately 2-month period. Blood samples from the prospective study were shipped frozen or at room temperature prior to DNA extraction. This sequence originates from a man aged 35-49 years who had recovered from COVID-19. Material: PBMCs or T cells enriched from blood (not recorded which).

The base sequence is TGTGCCAGCAGCCTACTGACAGGGGGTGGCGGCTACACCTTC. It translates to CASSLLTGGGGYTF. Recombination connected TRBV3-1 (or the pseudogene TRBV3-2) to TRBJ1-2; TRBD1 fits 9 bases in the junction. The germline V gene (reference sequence) supplies CDR1 LGHDT and CDR2 YNNKEL. The CDR3 spans 14 residues, from the cysteine through the phenylalanine. Just CDR3 DNA is preserved here, 42 bases in frame from base 1. The germline V and J ends show losses of 4 bases and 8 bases respectively, and no gene match explains 8 bases of the junction.